This TCR beta chain was retrieved from a study of CXCR3-negative and CXCR3-positive naive CD8 T cells. Broader study findings: CXCR3-negative naive cells had less hydrophobic TRB CDR3s than did CXCR3-positive naive cells.

This CDR3 has 16 amino acids. Germline V gene data show CDR1 as MNHEY and CDR2 as SVGAGI. Researchers prepared the TRB cDNA libraries using 5' RACE with UMI labels. Reprocessing the 5' RACE reads, TCRdb reports a single entry for every CDR3 protein and omits DNA. The sample totals approximately 140,000 distinct CDR3 sequences; its top ten clones hold about 0.27%. In regard to this clonotype: What it binds is not known.

Sequencing input: naive CXCR3+ CD8+ T cells from blood. Subset reported: CD45RO-CCR7+CD27+CD95- naive CD8+ T cells expressing CXCR3 (TNR3+). The clonotype originates from a human donor in good health. Some clones in this sample may be carry-over from other donors' samples. This rearrangement joins TRBV6-5 to TRBJ2-3; as DNA is missing, the TRBD2 call by TCRdb cannot be tested. CDR3 residues: CASSSSGTGIADTQYF.